The T cell receptor beta chain described here comes from a study of monozygotic twins with inflammatory bowel disease. One entry per CDR3 protein, without DNA, is what TCRdb gives after re-calling the 5' RACE reads. This table holds nearly 450,000 distinct CDR3 sequences. Regarding the study as a whole: No difference was seen in repertoire similarity between concordant and discordant twins, possibly from limited power. The co-twins with IBD showed lower TCRbeta diversity (inverse Simpson) than their healthy siblings. Differing immunosuppressive treatments may have added variability to patient repertoires.

Concerning this clonotype itself: No antigen is known for it.

Material for sequencing was blood. This TCR derives from a human donor with ulcerative colitis or Crohn's disease, or a healthy co-twin of an affected twin (not recorded which).

The chain's CDR3 is CASSDRGGTYGYTF. The chain couples TRBV12-3 or TRBV12-4 to TRBJ1-2; TCRdb's assignment of TRBD1 cannot be checked, as there is no DNA. The CDR3 length is 14 residues.